The 9 T cell receptor beta chains reported below all come from one sample, sequenced in a study of T cell repertoires in cytomegalovirus infection. TCRdb recomputed calls from the reads with MiXCR, one row per CDR3 protein. This table has roughly 80,000 distinct CDR3 sequences, roughly a quarter appearing once. Antigens of these TCRs are unknown. The sequencing used CD8+ T cells from cultured PBMCs, collected from culture after CMV antigen stimulation. These receptors all come from a human donor in good health (CMV status not recorded). Some clones in this sample may be carry-over from other donors' samples.

On this clonotype: This may stem from a read error, because a much larger clone lies one nucleotide away. The V gene is TRBV7-3, the J gene TRBJ2-1; TRBD2 is a possible D gene (6 bases). CDR3 length: 15 amino acids. V lost 6 bases to trimming and J lost 1 base, with 13 bases between them. From germline, CDR1 is SGHTA and CDR2 FQGTGA. The CDR3 DNA reads as TGTGCCAGCAGACCGCGGAGGGGATCCTACAATGAGCAGTTCTTC. Encoded protein: CASRPRRGSYNEQFF.

V and J are TRBV5-1 and TRBJ1-5, with 7 nucleotides matching TRBD1. Germline V gives CDR1 SGHRS, CDR2 YFSETQ. With V trimmed by 0 bases and J by 10 bases, 4 bases remained unmatched. The CDR3 runs 13 residues. The CDR3: CASSLGSGGPQHF. The CDR3 DNA follows: TGCGCCAGCAGCTTGGGGTCAGGGGGACCCCAGCATTTT.

This chain connects TRBV20-1 to TRBJ1-5; no definite D call. V shed 7 bases and J shed 1 base, with 8 bases lying between them. The CDR3 has 12 amino acids. From germline, CDR1 is DFQATT and CDR2 SNEGSKA (reference sequence). The CDR3 protein is CSVGWSNQPQHF. CDR3 DNA sequence: TGCAGTGTCGGTTGGAGCAATCAGCCCCAGCATTTT.

As for this clonotype: Since a much larger clone is just one base distant, this may be a read error. The genes are TRBV4-1 and TRBJ2-1; D is undetermined. In germline, CDR1 is MGHRA, CDR2 YSYEKL. The length of the CDR3 is 14 residues. V dropped 5 bases and J dropped 8 bases, with 16 bases sitting between them. The CDR3 nucleotides read TGCGCCAGCAGCAAAAGCCGGAGTGGGCATGAGCAGTTCTTC. This encodes CASSKSRSGHEQFF.

This clonotype was detected a few times. J is TRBJ1-1 and V is TRBV27, with D hard to call. Germline CDR1 reads MNHEY; CDR2 reads SMNVEV (reference sequence). This CDR3 has 14 residues. V lost 6 bases and J 1 base, leaving 12 bases between the germline ends. CDR3 DNA: TGTGCCAGCAGACGTGCAGGTACGAACACTGAAGCTTTCTTT. Residues: CASRRAGTNTEAFF.

This clonotype was seen repeatedly, ten times or more. The genes are TRBV7-8 and TRBJ2-5, with D possibly TRBD1 on 6 matching bases. V was pared by 7 bases and J by 4 bases, with 25 bases between. The length of the CDR3 is 17 residues. The germline V gene encodes CDR1 SGHVS and CDR2 FQNEAQ. DNA for the CDR3: TGTGCCAGCAAGTGGGAACAGGGCCTGGCATTGGTAGAGACCCAGTACTTC. It specifies CASKWEQGLALVETQYF.

The genes are TRBV9 and TRBJ1-2; TRBD1 agrees at 9 bases. Germline assignment: CDR1 SGDLS and CDR2 YYNGEE. The CDR3 extends over 15 amino acids. V shed 4 bases and J 6 bases; nucleotides not matched to a gene: 10. The CDR3 region is CASSWNAGTGNGYTF. CDR3 nucleotides: TGTGCCAGCAGCTGGAATGCCGGGACAGGGAATGGCTACACCTTC.

About this clonotype itself: At one boundary the junction diverges from the germline segment, which might be a read error. The chain is built from TRBV7-8 and TRBJ2-5; D perhaps matches TRBD2 (7 bases). CDR3 length equals 15 residues. Germline V lookup: CDR1 SGHVS, CDR2 FQNEAQ. The CDR3 spells CASSLFPGEGETRYF. CDR3 DNA sequence: TGTGCCAGCAGCTTATTTCCAGGGGAGGGAGAGACCCGGTACTTC.

This clonotype was seen a handful of times. J is TRBJ1-6 and V is TRBV14, with D maybe TRBD1 (6 bases). Germline CDR1 and CDR2: SGHDN and FVKESK. V dropped 1 base and J dropped 7 bases, with 11 bases sitting between them. The CDR3 length is 15 residues. DNA of the CDR3: TGTGCCAGCAGCCAAGCTGGTACAGGGAATTCACCCCTCCACTTT. Amino acids: CASSQAGTGNSPLHF.